This T cell receptor (beta chain) was sequenced in a study of CD8 T cells in ankylosing spondylitis. J gave up 8 bases and V 6 bases, and 6 bases lay outside the gene matches. Looked up from germline, CDR1 is SQVTM and CDR2 is ANQGSEA. The CDR3 is 12 residues long. Study findings and constraints: Fewer than 10 highly homologous variants made up a TCR beta motif that seemed to typify ankylosing spondylitis blood.

This clonotype was recorded at least ten times. Its matching antigen is unknown. A single record per CDR3 protein comes from TCRdb applying MiXCR to the 5' RACE reads. The table records some 840,000 distinct CDR3 sequences, 10% to 15% of them present only once. Sequencing input: blood, either unsorted or a sorted T cell fraction (not recorded which). The chain carries TRBV29-1 and TRBJ1-1, with 10 bases lining up with TRBD1. The TCR sequence derives from a male donor with ankylosing spondylitis. CDR3 nucleotides: TGCAGCGTCGGGGGACAGGGGCGGGAAGCTTTCTTT. This gives the protein CSVGGQGREAFF.